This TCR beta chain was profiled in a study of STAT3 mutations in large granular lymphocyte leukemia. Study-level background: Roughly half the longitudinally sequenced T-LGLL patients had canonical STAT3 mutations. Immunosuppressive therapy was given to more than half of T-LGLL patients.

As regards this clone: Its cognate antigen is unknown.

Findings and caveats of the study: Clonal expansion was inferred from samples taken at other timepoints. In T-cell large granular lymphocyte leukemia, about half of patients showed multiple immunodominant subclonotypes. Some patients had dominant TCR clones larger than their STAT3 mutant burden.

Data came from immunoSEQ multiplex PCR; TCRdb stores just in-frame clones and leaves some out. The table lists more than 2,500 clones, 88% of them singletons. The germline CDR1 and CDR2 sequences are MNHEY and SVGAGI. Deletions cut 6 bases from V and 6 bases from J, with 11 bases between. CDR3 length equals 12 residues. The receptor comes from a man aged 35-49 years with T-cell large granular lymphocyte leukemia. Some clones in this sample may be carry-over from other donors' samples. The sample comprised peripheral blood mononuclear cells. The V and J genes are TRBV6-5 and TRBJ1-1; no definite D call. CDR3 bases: TGTGCCAGCAGACTCCCCGGGGCTGAAGCTTTCTTT. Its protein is CASRLPGAEAFF.